The 10 T cell receptor beta chains reported below all come from one sample, sequenced in a study of cytomegalovirus exposure and HLA in healthy donors. The PCR made use of 60 Vbeta and 13 Jbeta primers. Some clones are missing from TCRdb's copy, which holds only in-frame ones; the method was immunoSEQ multiplex PCR. The sample shows about 89,000 clones, 85% of them seen only once. The sequencing input was PBMCs. The source is a man aged 35 to 55 in good health and CMV-seropositive.

This chain uses TRBV9 with TRBJ1-2; D not resolved. The CDR3 runs to 14 residues. Germline loops: CDR1 SGDLS, CDR2 YYNGEE. With 3 bases removed from V and 4 bases from J, the gap between germline ends came to 13 bases. CDR3 region: CASSETTGSYGYTF. For the CDR3, the DNA is TGTGCCAGCAGCGAGACGACGGGTTCCTATGGCTACACCTTC.

The V and J genes are TRBV9 and TRBJ1-6, with D perhaps matching TRBD1 (6 bases). V lost 3 bases and J lost 10, with 14 bases in between. The CDR3 is 14 amino acids. Per the germline V gene, CDR1 is SGDLS and CDR2 is YYNGEE. The CDR3 loop is CASSDRQVGSPLHF. CDR3 sequence (DNA): TGTGCCAGCAGCGACCGACAGGTTGGCTCACCCCTCCACTTT.

This sequence joins TRBV5-4 and TRBJ2-2; 11 bases are a match to TRBD2. Germline V gene lookup returns CDR1 SGHNT and CDR2 YYREEE (reference sequence). The CDR3 extends over 15 amino acids. Losses at the gene ends were 1 base for V and 6 bases for J; bases not matched to a gene: 2. Here the CDR3 DNA reads TGTGCCAGCAGCTTGACTAGCGGGAGTTCCGGGGAGCTGTTTTTT. Translation gives CASSLTSGSSGELFF.

Of note for this clone: At one boundary the junction diverges from the germline segment, which might be a read error. J is TRBJ1-6 and V is TRBV7-9; D gene uncertain. The CDR3 sequence is 14 residues long. Germline CDR1 SEHNR, CDR2 FQNEAQ (reference sequence). The DNA for the CDR3 is TGTTCCAGCAGCTTAGGAGGGATCCGGTCACCCCTCCACTTT. It codes for CSSSLGGIRSPLHF. Full variable domain (missing parts from reference TRBV7-9 and TRBJ1-6): DTGVSQNPRHKITKRGQNVTFRCDPISEHNRLYWYRQTLGQGPEFLTYFQNEAQLEKSRLLSDRFSAERPKGSFSTLEIQRTEQGDSAMYLCSSSLGGIRSPLHFGNGTRLTVT.

In its sample, this clone was seen once. The chain couples TRBV2 to TRBJ2-1, with D perhaps TRBD2 (6 bases). Germline loops: CDR1 SNHLY, CDR2 FYNNEI. V was clipped by 5 bases and J by 10 bases, with 15 bases between them. CDR3 length equals 13 residues. The CDR3 sequence is CASSRDSAGEQFF. Written as DNA, the CDR3 is TGTGCCAGCAGTAGAGACTCGGCGGGGGAGCAGTTCTTC.

This clone turned up a few times. The chain carries TRBV7-3 and TRBJ2-3; weak D call: TRBD1 (5 bases). Germline assignment: CDR1 SGHTA and CDR2 FQGTGA. V shed 6 bases and J shed 1 base, with 8 bases lying between them. There are 13 residues in the CDR3. The CDR3 region has the DNA TGTGCCAGCAGTAAACAGGGCACAGATACGCAGTATTTT. Residues: CASSKQGTDTQYF.

The rearrangement joins TRBV9 to TRBJ2-3, with 12 positions matching TRBD2. The CDR3 is 19 amino acids. The junction had 12 bases not matched to a gene; V was cut back by 0 bases and J by 4 bases. The germline V gene encodes CDR1 SGDLS and CDR2 YYNGEE. The CDR3 reads CASSVATSGRRFLADTQYF. For the CDR3, the DNA is TGTGCCAGCAGCGTAGCCACTAGCGGGAGGAGGTTTTTGGCAGATACGCAGTATTTT. Together with reference TRBV9 and TRBJ2-3, the CDR3 gives the full variable domain: DSGVTQTPKHLITATGQRVTLRCSPRSGDLSVYWYQQSLDQGLQFLIQYYNGEERAKGNILERFSAQQFPDLHSELNLSSLELGDSALYFCASSVATSGRRFLADTQYFGPGTRLTVL.

This chain joins TRBV28 and TRBJ2-2; 8 bases align to TRBD1. The CDR3 extends over 15 amino acids. Germline CDR1 reads MDHEN; CDR2 reads SYDVKM. Unmatched junction bases numbered 13, after V lost 9 bases and J lost 7 bases. The CDR3 nucleotides read TGTGCCAGTCGCCCCCAGGGGGCACATAACGGGGAGCTGTTTTTT. Its protein product is CASRPQGAHNGELFF.

The sample holds a few counts of this clone. The rearrangement links TRBV6-6 to TRBJ2-3; a possible D gene is TRBD2 (5 bases). Trimming removed 0 bases at V and 4 bases at J, with 14 bases between. Germline V gives CDR1 MNHNY, CDR2 SVGAGI (reference sequence). This CDR3 contains 16 residues. The CDR3 DNA reads TGTGCCAGCAGTTACTCGGAGACTAACACGGCAGATACGCAGTATTTT. Translation gives CASSYSETNTADTQYF.

J is TRBJ2-1 and V is TRBV12-5, with 8 positions matching TRBD2. The germline gives CDR1 LGHNT, CDR2 FRNRAP. The junction had 8 bases not matched to a gene; V was cut back by 6 bases and J by 1 base. This CDR3 region has 16 residues. The CDR3: CASGDPSGSSYNEQFF. CDR3 sequence (DNA): TGTGCTAGTGGGGACCCCAGCGGGAGTTCCTACAATGAGCAGTTCTTC.